This is a list of T cell receptor beta chains from one sample in a study of early stage breast cancer tumors. Produced via immunoSEQ multiplex PCR; TCRdb's table is partial and in-frame only. This sample has some 29,000 clones, with roughly four fifths found just once. Sample: blood. All receptors derive from a person aged 50-59 years with breast cancer. Each CDR3 is given with its conserved first and last residue. A D gene is named only where the DNA matches it firmly. Size is stated for part of the rows, as once, few or many counts, or as a class when the clone is expanded.

V gene	clone size	J gene	D gene	CDR3 protein	CDR3 DNA
TRBV30	few	TRBJ1-2	-	CAWSYGTGNYGYTF	TGTGCCTGGAGTTACGGGACGGGGAACTATGGCTACACCTTC
TRBV6-5	-	TRBJ1-3	TRBD1	CASSLDRGTGNTIYF	TGTGCCAGCAGTCTGGACAGGGGAACTGGAAACACCATATATTTT
TRBV5-1	-	TRBJ2-1	-	CASSNGGAVNEQFF	TGCGCCAGCAGCAACGGGGGCGCTGTAAATGAGCAGTTCTTC
TRBV4-3	-	TRBJ2-7	-	CASSQDRGSYEQYF	TGCGCCAGCAGCCAAGACAGGGGCTCCTACGAGCAGTACTTC
TRBV7-2	-	TRBJ2-5	-	CASSLSPETQYF	TGTGCCAGCAGCTTATCCCCAGAGACCCAGTACTTC
TRBV11-3	-	TRBJ2-7	-	CASSSGGGYEQYF	TGTGCCAGCAGCTCCGGGGGTGGATACGAGCAGTACTTC
TRBV10-1	-	TRBJ1-1	-	CASSHRVCSAFF	TGCGCCAGCAGCCACAGGGTTTGTTCGGCTTTCTTT
TRBV5-1	-	TRBJ2-6	-	CASSLNLPGPMGSGANVLTF	TGCGCCAGCAGCCTAAACCTCCCGGGACCAATGGGGTCTGGGGCCAACGTCCTGACTTTC
TRBV4-1	-	TRBJ2-3	-	CASSQVRVGTDTQYF	TGCGCCAGCAGCCAAGTTCGCGTGGGCACAGATACGCAGTATTTT
TRBV19	-	TRBJ1-6	-	CASSTPGQSASALHF	TGTGCCAGTAGTACCCCGGGACAATCGGCATCGGCCCTCCACTTT
TRBV29-1	-	TRBJ2-1	TRBD2	CSVDASGMYNEQFF	TGCAGCGTTGACGCTAGCGGGATGTACAATGAGCAGTTCTTC
TRBV18	-	TRBJ2-3	-	CASSPLKRPTSTDTQYF	TGTGCCAGCTCACCGCTTAAGCGGCCTACTAGCACAGATACGCAGTATTTT
TRBV7-7	-	TRBJ2-3	-	CASSTGQSTDTQYF	TGTGCCAGCAGCACAGGACAGTCCACAGATACGCAGTATTTT
TRBV4-2	once	TRBJ1-4	TRBD1	CASSQGGGQGREKLFF	TGTGCCAGCAGCCAAGGGGGGGGACAGGGTAGAGAAAAACTGTTTTTT
TRBV28	-	TRBJ1-5	-	CASTPGDQDHQPQHF	TGTGCCAGCACCCCTGGGGACCAGGATCATCAGCCCCAGCATTTT
TRBV6-1	-	TRBJ2-3	-	CASTPDSTDTQYF	TGTGCCAGCACCCCGGACAGCACAGATACGCAGTATTTT